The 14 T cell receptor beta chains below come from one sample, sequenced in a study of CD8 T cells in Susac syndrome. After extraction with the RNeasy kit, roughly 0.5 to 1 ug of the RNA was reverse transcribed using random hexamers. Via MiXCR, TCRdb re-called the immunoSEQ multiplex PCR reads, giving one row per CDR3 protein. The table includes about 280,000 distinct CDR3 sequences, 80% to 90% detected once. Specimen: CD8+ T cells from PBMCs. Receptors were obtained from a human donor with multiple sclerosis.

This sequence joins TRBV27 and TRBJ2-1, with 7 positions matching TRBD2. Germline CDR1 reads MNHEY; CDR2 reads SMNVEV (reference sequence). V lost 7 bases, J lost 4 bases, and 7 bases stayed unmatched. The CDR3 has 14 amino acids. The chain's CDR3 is CASTGGGFYNEQFF. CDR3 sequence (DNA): TGTGCCAGCACGGGGGGAGGGTTTTACAATGAGCAGTTCTTC.

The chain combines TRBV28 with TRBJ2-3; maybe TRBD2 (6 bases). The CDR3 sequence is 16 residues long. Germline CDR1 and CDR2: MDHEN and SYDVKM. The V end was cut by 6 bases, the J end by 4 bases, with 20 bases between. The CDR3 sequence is CASSPTGTLFSDTQYF. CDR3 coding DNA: TGTGCCAGCAGCCCGACCGGGACTTTATTTTCAGATACGCAGTATTTT.

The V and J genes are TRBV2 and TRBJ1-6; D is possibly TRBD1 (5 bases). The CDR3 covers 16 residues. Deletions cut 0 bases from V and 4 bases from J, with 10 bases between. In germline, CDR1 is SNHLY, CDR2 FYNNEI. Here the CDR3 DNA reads TGTGCCAGCAGTGAAGCCGGGGCAGGGTATAATTCACCCCTCCACTTT. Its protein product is CASSEAGAGYNSPLHF.

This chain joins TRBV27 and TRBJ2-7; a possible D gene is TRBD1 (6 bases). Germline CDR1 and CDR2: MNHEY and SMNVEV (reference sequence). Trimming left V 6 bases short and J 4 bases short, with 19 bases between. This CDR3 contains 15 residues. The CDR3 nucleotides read TGTGCCAGCAGGGTTTCCCACAGGACAGAATACGAGCAGTACTTC. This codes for CASRVSHRTEYEQYF.

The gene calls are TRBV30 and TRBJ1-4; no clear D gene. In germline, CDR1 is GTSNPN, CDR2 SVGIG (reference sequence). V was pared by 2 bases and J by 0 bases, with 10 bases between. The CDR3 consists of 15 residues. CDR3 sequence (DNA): TGTGCCTGGAGTCCAGGAATAGCAACTAATGAAAAACTGTTTTTT. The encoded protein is CAWSPGIATNEKLFF.

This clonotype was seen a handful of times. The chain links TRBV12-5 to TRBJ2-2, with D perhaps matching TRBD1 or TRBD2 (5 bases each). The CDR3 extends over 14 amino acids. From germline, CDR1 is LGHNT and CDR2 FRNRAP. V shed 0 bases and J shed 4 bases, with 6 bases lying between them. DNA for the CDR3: TGTGCTAGTGGTTTGGTAGGGACCACCGGGGAGCTGTTTTTT. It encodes CASGLVGTTGELFF.

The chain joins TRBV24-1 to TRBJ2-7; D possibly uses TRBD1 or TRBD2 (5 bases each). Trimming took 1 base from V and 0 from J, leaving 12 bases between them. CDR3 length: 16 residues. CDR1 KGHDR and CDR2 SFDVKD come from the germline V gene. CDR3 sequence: CATSDLTRDGSYEQYF. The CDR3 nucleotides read TGTGCCACCAGTGATTTAACCCGGGACGGCTCCTACGAGCAGTACTTC.

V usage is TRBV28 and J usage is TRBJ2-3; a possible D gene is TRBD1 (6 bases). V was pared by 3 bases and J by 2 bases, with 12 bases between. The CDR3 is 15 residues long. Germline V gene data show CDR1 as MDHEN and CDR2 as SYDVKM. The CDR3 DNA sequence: TGTGCCAGCAGTTTTGAGGGGGAACTCACAGATACGCAGTATTTT. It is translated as CASSFEGELTDTQYF.

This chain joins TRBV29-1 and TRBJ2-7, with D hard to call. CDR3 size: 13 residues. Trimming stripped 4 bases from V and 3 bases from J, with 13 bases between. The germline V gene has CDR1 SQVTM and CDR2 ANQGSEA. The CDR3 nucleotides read TGCAGCGTTGTGAATGGACCCATCTACGAGCAGTACTTC. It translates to CSVVNGPIYEQYF.

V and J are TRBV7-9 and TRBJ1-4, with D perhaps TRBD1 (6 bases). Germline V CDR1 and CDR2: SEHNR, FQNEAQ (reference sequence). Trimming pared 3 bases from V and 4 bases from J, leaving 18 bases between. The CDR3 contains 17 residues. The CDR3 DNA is TGTGCCAGCAGCTTGACCACGCTCGGGGGCCATAATGAAAAACTGTTTTTT. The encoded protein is CASSLTTLGGHNEKLFF.

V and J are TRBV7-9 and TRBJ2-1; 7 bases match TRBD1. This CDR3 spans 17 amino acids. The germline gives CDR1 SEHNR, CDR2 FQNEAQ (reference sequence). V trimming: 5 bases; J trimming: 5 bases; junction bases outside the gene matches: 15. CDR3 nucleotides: TGTGCCAGCAGCCAGACGACAGGGAGACTCACAGACAATGAGCAGTTCTTC. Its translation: CASSQTTGRLTDNEQFF.

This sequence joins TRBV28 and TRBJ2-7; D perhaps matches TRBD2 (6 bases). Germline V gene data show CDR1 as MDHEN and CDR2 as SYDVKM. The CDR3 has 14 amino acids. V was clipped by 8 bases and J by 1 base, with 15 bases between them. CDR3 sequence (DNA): TGTGCCAGCGACGAACGGGGGTCGTCCTACGAGCAGTACTTC. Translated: CASDERGSSYEQYF.

CDR3 protein: CASSHREEGTEAFF. The CDR3 coding sequence is TGTGCCAGCAGCCATCGGGAGGAAGGTACTGAAGCTTTCTTT. The V call is TRBV7-3, the J call TRBJ1-1; no definite D call. Germline values: CDR1 SGHTA, CDR2 FQGTGA. The CDR3 has 14 residues. With 5 bases removed from V and 5 bases from J, the gap between germline ends came to 15 bases. The whole variable domain, filled in from reference TRBV7-3 and TRBJ1-1, reads GAGVSQTPSNKVTEKGKYVELRCDPISGHTALYWYRQSLGQGPEFLIYFQGTGAADDSGLPNDRFFAVRPEGSVSTLKIQRTERGDSAVYLCASSHREEGTEAFFGQGTRLTVV.

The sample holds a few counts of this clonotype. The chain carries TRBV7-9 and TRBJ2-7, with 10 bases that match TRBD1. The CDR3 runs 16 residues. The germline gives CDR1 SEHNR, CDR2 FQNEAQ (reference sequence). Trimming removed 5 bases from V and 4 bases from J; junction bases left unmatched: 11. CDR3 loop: CASSDRGQSNQYEQYF. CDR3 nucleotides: TGTGCCAGCAGCGACAGGGGGCAGTCTAATCAGTACGAGCAGTACTTC.